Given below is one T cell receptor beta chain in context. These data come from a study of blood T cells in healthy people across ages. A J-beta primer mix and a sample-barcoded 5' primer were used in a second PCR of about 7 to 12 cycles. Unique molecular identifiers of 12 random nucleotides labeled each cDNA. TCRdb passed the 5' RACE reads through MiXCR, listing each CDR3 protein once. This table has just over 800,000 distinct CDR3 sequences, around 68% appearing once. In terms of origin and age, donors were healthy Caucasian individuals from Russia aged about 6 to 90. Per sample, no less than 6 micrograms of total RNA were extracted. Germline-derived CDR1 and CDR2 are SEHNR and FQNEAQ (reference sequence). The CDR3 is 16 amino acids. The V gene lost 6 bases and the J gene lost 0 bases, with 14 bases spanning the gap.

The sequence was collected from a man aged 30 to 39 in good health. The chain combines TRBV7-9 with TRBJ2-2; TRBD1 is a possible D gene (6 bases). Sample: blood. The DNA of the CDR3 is TGTGCCAGCAGACTACAGGGCAAACCGAACACCGGGGAGCTGTTTTTT. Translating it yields CASRLQGKPNTGELFF.